The entry below describes one T cell receptor beta chain. There are 17 residues in the CDR3. V lost 6 bases, J lost 8 bases, and 28 bases lay in between. Germline CDR1 is SGHTA and CDR2 is FQGTGA. TCRdb keeps only in-frame clones here, not all; method: immunoSEQ multiplex PCR. This sample has approximately 2,000,000 clones; 80% to 95% occur once, and the top ten carry more than 1.5%. The data were taken from a study of shared clonotypes between healthy human individuals. CD45RO-negative cells were positively selected for CCR7, leaving out terminally differentiated effector memory CD45RA+ cells. The chain combines TRBV7-3 with TRBJ1-2; D is perhaps TRBD1 (5 bases). This TCR was sampled from a young man in good health. Some clones in this sample may be carry-over from other donors' samples. Sequenced: naive CD8+ T cells from PBMCs. This CDR3 is CASSPQGNDHLPTGYTF. The CDR3 nucleotides are TGTGCCAGCAGTCCCCAGGGTAACGACCACCTACCGACAGGCTACACCTTC. Variable domain in full (rest from reference TRBV7-3 and TRBJ1-2): GAGVSQTPSNKVTEKGKYVELRCDPISGHTALYWYRQSLGQGPEFLIYFQGTGAADDSGLPNDRFFAVRPEGSVSTLKIQRTERGDSAVYLCASSPQGNDHLPTGYTFGSGTRLTVV.